This T cell receptor (beta chain) appears in the sequencing data of a study of identical twins. The CDR3 contains 14 residues. V lost 6 bases to trimming and J lost 13 bases, with 22 bases between them. Germline CDR1 reads MNHNS; CDR2 reads SASEGT. TCRdb reanalysed the 5' RACE reads using MiXCR and keeps one entry per CDR3 protein. The sample includes some 660,000 distinct CDR3 sequences, 8.5% to 9.5% seen only once; the top ten take around 0.98%. This sample also appeared in a second study, on yellow fever vaccine responses in identical twins.

V and J are TRBV6-1 and TRBJ2-1, with D perhaps matching TRBD2 (6 bases). The sequenced material came from PBMCs. The receptor's source is a woman under 30 in good health. CDR3 in amino acids: CASSNMTRRAEQFF. The CDR3 DNA reads as TGTGCCAGCAGCAATATGACTAGAAGGGCTGAACAGTTCTTC.